This TCR beta chain was sequenced in a study of beta chain features in type 1 diabetes. Study-level background: Age, gender and cell yields were alike across patients and healthy donors. Study-wide results and caveats: In every one of the four CD4+ subsets, TCRB CDR3s were moderately but significantly shorter in Type 1 diabetes patients. Whether TCRB rearrangement is influenced by HLA type went unresolved here.

The CDR3 is 14 amino acids. Per germline, CDR1 MDHEN and CDR2 SYDVKM. V lost 4 bases, J lost 5 bases, and 4 bases stayed unmatched. In the case of this clone: As yet, its antigen is unknown.

Every isolated RNA sample was fully reverse transcribed, so sequencing captured expressed TCRB transcripts. Clones were read by immunoSEQ multiplex PCR, and TCRdb kept only the in-frame ones, dropping some. The sample consists of 45,000 to 60,000 clones, 55% to 70% of them appearing once. It was one heparinised blood draw, averaging about 110 mL, that each donor gave. The sample consisted of stem cell memory CD4+ T cells from blood. The TCR comes from a woman in her twenties or thirties with type 1 diabetes. The rearrangement links TRBV28 to TRBJ2-5, with 10 bases fitting TRBD2. CDR3 residues: CASSWGLAKETQYF. The CDR3 region has the DNA TGTGCCAGCAGTTGGGGACTAGCGAAGGAGACCCAGTACTTC.